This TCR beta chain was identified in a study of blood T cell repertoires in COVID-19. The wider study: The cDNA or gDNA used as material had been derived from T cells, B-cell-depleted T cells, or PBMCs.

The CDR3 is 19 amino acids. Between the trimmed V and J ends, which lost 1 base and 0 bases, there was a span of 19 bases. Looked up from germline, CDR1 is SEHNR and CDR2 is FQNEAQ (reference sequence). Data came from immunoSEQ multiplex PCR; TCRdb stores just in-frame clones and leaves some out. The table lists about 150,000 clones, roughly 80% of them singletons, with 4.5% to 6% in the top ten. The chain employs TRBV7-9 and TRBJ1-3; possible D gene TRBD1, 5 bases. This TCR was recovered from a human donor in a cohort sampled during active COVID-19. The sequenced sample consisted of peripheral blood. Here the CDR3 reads CASSLVLGGQGSSGNTIYF. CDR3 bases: TGTGCCAGCAGCTTAGTTCTGGGTGGGCAGGGAAGCTCTGGAAACACCATATATTTT.